This T cell receptor (beta chain) was sequenced in a study of blood T cells in healthy people across ages. Using a J-beta primer mix together with a sample-barcoded 5' primer, a second PCR was run for about 7 to 12 cycles. TCRdb called the 5' RACE reads again in MiXCR, with one record for every CDR3 protein. The data show under 1 million distinct CDR3 sequences, more than 40% seen once. Per-sample yields of isolated PBMCs were at least 6 million. Germline V gene data show CDR1 as MGHRA and CDR2 as YSYEKL. The CDR3 is 15 residues long. The V and J ends lost 5 bases and 3 bases respectively, with 11 bases between them.

This clonotype was sampled from a man in his 60s in good health. Source material: blood. The chain is built from TRBV4-1 and TRBJ1-6; D uncertain. The CDR3 sequence is CASSGRANYNSPLHF. In nucleotides, the CDR3 is TGCGCCAGCAGCGGCCGGGCTAACTATAATTCACCCCTCCACTTT.